Presented here are 14 T cell receptor beta chains from one specimen sequenced in a study of human T cells and chemical hapten exposure. This sample's time point: pre-sensitization, week 0. Regarding treatment: therapeutic diphenylcyclopropenone sensitization with weekly scalp DPC. TCRdb redid the calling of the RACE reads with MiXCR, one entry per CDR3 protein. The table shows 300,000 to 400,000 distinct CDR3 sequences, with more than 4.5% occurring only once. Sequenced here: whole blood, sampled in connection with sensitization to the hapten diphenylcyclopropenone (DPC). These receptors were taken from a woman aged 45 to 65 with alopecia areata. Some clones in this sample may be carry-over from other donors' samples.

This clonotype was seen repeatedly, ten times or more. The V and J genes are TRBV2 and TRBJ1-5, with D possibly being TRBD1 (5 bases). Germline V lookup: CDR1 SNHLY, CDR2 FYNNEI. The germline V and J ends were trimmed by 6 bases and 7 bases, with 22 bases remaining between them. This CDR3 is built from 16 residues. DNA for the CDR3: TGTGCCAGCAGGGGGGAGGCCGGTAGCGCTGGCCAGCCCCAGCATTTT. Amino acid sequence: CASRGEAGSAGQPQHF.

This clonotype was seen ten or more times. The chain recombines TRBV7-9 with TRBJ2-3, with D tentatively TRBD1 or TRBD2 (5 bases each). This CDR3 is built from 14 residues. V lost 3 bases and J 4 bases, leaving 11 bases between the germline ends. Germline-derived CDR1 and CDR2 are SEHNR and FQNEAQ (reference sequence). In DNA form, the CDR3 reads TGTGCCAGCAGCTTTGAGGGGAGAGCAGATACGCAGTATTTT. It codes for CASSFEGRADTQYF.

The CDR3: CASSLALKWRESTYEQYF. CDR3 DNA: TGTGCCAGCAGTTTAGCGCTAAAGTGGCGGGAGAGTACCTACGAGCAGTACTTC. V usage is TRBV12-3 or TRBV12-4 and J usage is TRBJ2-7; 7 bases are a match to TRBD2. The CDR3 spans 18 residues. The trim removed 0 bases at V and 2 bases at J, leaving 13 bases unmatched.

This clonotype appeared many times. This chain connects TRBV9 to TRBJ2-5; the match to TRBD2 covers 10 bases. Germline V gene lookup returns CDR1 SGDLS and CDR2 YYNGEE. The CDR3 totals 14 residues. Trimming took 2 bases from V and 2 from J; bases not matched to a gene: 0. Written as DNA, the CDR3 is TGTGCCAGCAGCGTGACTAGCGGGCAAGAGACCCAGTACTTC. Translated, it gives CASSVTSGQETQYF.

This clonotype showed up many times. The chain links TRBV18 to TRBJ2-7; 7 positions agree with TRBD1. The length of the CDR3 is 13 residues. The junction had 2 bases not matched to a gene; V was cut back by 0 bases and J by 6 bases. Germline V CDR1 and CDR2: KGHSH, LQKENI. CDR3: CASSPPNRGEQYF. In nucleotides, the CDR3 is TGTGCCAGCTCACCACCGAACAGGGGCGAGCAGTACTTC.

Only a few counts were recorded for this clonotype. The chain uses TRBV7-9 and TRBJ1-2, with a tentative D call TRBD1 (5 bases). Germline V gene data show CDR1 as SEHNR and CDR2 as FQNEAQ (reference sequence). V was shortened by 4 bases and J by 4 bases, with 13 bases between the two germline ends. This CDR3 region has 14 residues. The CDR3 sequence: CASSSHQGSYGYTF. The CDR3, as DNA: TGTGCCAGCAGCTCACACCAGGGAAGCTATGGCTACACCTTC.

This clonotype was recorded many times. The rearrangement links TRBV20-1 to TRBJ1-5; TRBD1 matches at 8 bases. Germline V CDR1 and CDR2: DFQATT, SNEGSKA (reference sequence). The CDR3 runs 13 residues. V shed 7 bases and J 3 bases; nucleotides not matched to a gene: 5. CDR3 protein: CSVRQGTNQPQHF. CDR3 DNA: TGCAGTGTTCGACAGGGGACCAATCAGCCCCAGCATTTT.

The table lists this clonotype with a few counts. The rearrangement joins TRBV6-5 to TRBJ1-1; 8 bases match TRBD1. CDR3 length: 12 amino acids. With 10 bases clipped from V and 5 bases from J, the junction kept 6 bases outside the gene matches. Germline-derived CDR1 and CDR2 are MNHEY and SVGAGI. The CDR3 loop is CATQQGGTEAFF. CDR3 nucleotides: TGTGCCACACAACAGGGGGGGACTGAAGCTTTCTTT.

At least ten counts were recorded for this clonotype. The rearrangement links TRBV29-1 to TRBJ2-1; D not certain. The CDR3 is 13 amino acids. Trimming removed 4 bases from V and 1 base from J, with 8 bases in between. Germline V lookup: CDR1 SQVTM, CDR2 ANQGSEA. The CDR3 spells CSVVARSYNEQFF. CDR3 sequence (DNA): TGCAGCGTTGTGGCTAGGTCCTACAATGAGCAGTTCTTC.

In this sample, this clonotype turned up many times. The rearrangement joins TRBV6-1 to TRBJ1-4; 7 bases line up with TRBD1. This CDR3 has 16 amino acids. Germline V lookup: CDR1 MNHNS, CDR2 SASEGT. V dropped 4 bases and J dropped 5; count of bases not matched to a gene: 10. CDR3 nucleotide sequence: TGTGCCAGCAGTGTACCTTCGGGAGGGGGCAATGAAAAACTGTTTTTT. This gives the protein CASSVPSGGGNEKLFF.

The genes are TRBV29-1 and TRBJ2-3; D assignment may be TRBD1 or TRBD2 (6 bases each). Germline-derived CDR1 and CDR2 are SQVTM and ANQGSEA. The germline V and J ends were trimmed by 0 bases and 1 base, with 11 bases remaining between them. CDR3 length: 15 amino acids. The CDR3 is CSVEEGASGTDTQYF. The CDR3 DNA reads as TGCAGCGTTGAAGAGGGGGCTAGCGGCACAGATACGCAGTATTTT.

This clonotype appeared a few times. One end of the junction is discordant with germline, which a read error may explain. The chain links TRBV7-9 to TRBJ2-7, with D possibly TRBD2 on 6 matching bases. From germline, CDR1 is SEHNR and CDR2 FQNEAQ (reference sequence). CDR3 length equals 11 residues. Here the CDR3 reads CASSLAGGTDF. The DNA of the CDR3 is TGTGCCAGCAGCTTAGCGGGGGGTACGGACTTC.

This clonotype was detected a few times. The chain carries TRBV20-1 and TRBJ2-3, with 10 nucleotides matching TRBD2. This CDR3 spans 16 amino acids. Germline V gene lookup returns CDR1 DFQATT and CDR2 SNEGSKA (reference sequence). The V gene end was trimmed by 0 bases and the J gene end by 0 bases; junction bases not matched to a gene: 3. CDR3 sequence reads: CSARDEGLASTDTQYF. CDR3 DNA: TGCAGTGCTAGAGATGAGGGACTAGCGAGCACAGATACGCAGTATTTT.

The chain uses TRBV7-8 and TRBJ1-1, with D perhaps matching TRBD1 (5 bases). Trimming cost V 3 bases and J 4 bases, with 9 bases left between them. CDR1 is SGHVS, CDR2 FQNEAQ, per germline. There are 13 residues in the CDR3. This CDR3 reads CASSLTEGTEAFF. The CDR3 region has the DNA TGTGCCAGCAGCTTGACAGAAGGCACTGAAGCTTTCTTT. The whole variable domain, remainder taken from reference TRBV7-8 and TRBJ1-1, is GAGVSQSPRYKVAKRGQDVALRCDPISGHVSLFWYQQALGQGPEFLTYFQNEAQLDKSGLPSDRFFAERPEGSVSTLKIQRTQQEDSAVYLCASSLTEGTEAFFGQGTRLTVV.